This T cell receptor (beta chain) was sequenced in a study of CD8 T cells in ankylosing spondylitis. Study outcomes and limitations: From matched ankylosing spondylitis synovial fluid, disease-linked clones were reportedly recovered at significantly enriched levels. In ankylosing spondylitis blood, a motif of fewer than 10 highly homologous TCR beta variants appeared characteristic. Disease-linked clones were CD8+ and relatively rare in peripheral blood.

Generation of TCR beta libraries employed quantitative 5'-RACE incorporating molecular barcodes. TCRdb reprocessed the 5' RACE reads via MiXCR and lists one record per CDR3 protein. The sample contains 50,000 to 70,000 distinct CDR3 sequences, 6.2% of which appear only once. The CDR3 spans 15 residues. The germline V and J ends were trimmed by 0 bases and 6 bases, with 13 bases remaining between them. Per the germline V gene, CDR1 is SGHRS and CDR2 is YFSETQ. Regarding this clonotype: Its specificity is unknown.

The sequence was collected from a male donor with ankylosing spondylitis. Sequenced material: synovial fluid, either unsorted or a sorted T cell fraction (not recorded which). The chain joins TRBV5-1 to TRBJ1-5; D unresolved. The CDR3 DNA reads TGCGCCAGCAGCTTGGATCAGAATCGGGGTCAGCCCCAGCATTTT. Its translation: CASSLDQNRGQPQHF.